This entry describes one TCR beta chain. The sample belongs to a study of shared clonotypes between healthy human individuals. Looked up from germline, CDR1 is MDHEN and CDR2 is SYDVKM. The CDR3 contains 13 residues. V gave up 4 bases and J gave up 8 bases, with 14 bases separating them. Authors' methods: Filtering differed for immunoSEQ, which gave only junction sequences without quality scores. Repertoires were generated with immunoSEQ multiplex PCR, while TCRdb's copy carries only in-frame clones and drops some. The V and J calls and clone size were taken over from that table, and D and trimming were inferred from the DNA. The repertoire holds over a million clones, with 70% to 80% as singletons.

The sequenced sample consisted of memory CD4+ T cells sorted from blood. Subset: CD45RA-negative fraction. The receptor comes from a man between 18 and 29 years old in good health. J is TRBJ1-2 and V is TRBV28; D remains unclear. The CDR3 coding sequence is TGTGCCAGCAGTTCCGGTAAAGGAACGGGCTACACCTTC. It encodes CASSSGKGTGYTF.